Included here is one T cell receptor beta chain sequence, with context. Its antigen is unknown. Germline V CDR1 and CDR2: PRHDT, FYEKMQ (reference sequence). V lost 0 bases to trimming and J lost 4 bases, with 22 bases between them. The CDR3 loop spans 18 amino acids. The PCR made use of 60 Vbeta and 13 Jbeta primers. Authors' data handling: In a later analysis, the count reached approximately 80 million unique TCR beta chains, with approximately 11 million shared. Profiling relied on immunoSEQ multiplex PCR, and the TCRdb table lists in-frame clones only, not all of them. From that table come the V and J calls and clone size; the DNA was used to work out D and trimming. The sample consists of approximately 190,000 clones, 80% to 85% of them appearing once. This specimen belongs to a study of cytomegalovirus exposure and HLA in healthy donors. Whole-study context: Around 89 million unique TCRs from HLA-typed donors made up an early data release.

Findings and caveats of the study: Researchers counted around 160 TCR beta chains as cytomegalovirus-associated. Across all donors, roughly uniform sequencing depth was an assumption of the presence/absence analyses.

This chain joins TRBV13 and TRBJ2-7; TRBD1 might be the D (6 bases). The sequenced sample consisted of PBMCs. This clonotype originated in a woman aged 18-29 years in good health and CMV-seronegative. The CDR3 DNA is TGTGCCAGCAGCTTAGGGTTAATGGGGGCACAAAACCTATACGAGCAGTACTTC. It encodes CASSLGLMGAQNLYEQYF.